The 24 T cell receptor beta chains below come from one sample, sequenced in a study of shared clonotypes between healthy human individuals. Generated by immunoSEQ multiplex PCR, the TCRdb table keeps only in-frame clones and is missing some. The sample lists more than 1,200,000 clones, 98% to 99% occurring once. Sequenced material: naive CD4+ T cells sorted from blood. The subset was: CD45RA+ positively selected. The receptor source for this set is a man younger than 40 in good health.

This chain joins TRBV7-6 and TRBJ2-5, with TRBD2 identical over 13 bases. The CDR3 has 16 residues. Germline CDR1 is SGHVS and CDR2 is FNYEAQ. Trimming cost V 1 base and J 5 bases; bases outside gene matches: 4. The CDR3 DNA is TGTGCCAGCAGCTTAGGGACTAGCGGGGGCCGGGAGACCCAGTACTTC. Translation: CASSLGTSGGRETQYF.

The V and J genes are TRBV21-1 and TRBJ1-5. TRBV21-1 is a listed pseudogene. This CDR3 comprises 17 residues. This CDR3 reads CASSKALRRGVNQPQHF. The CDR3 DNA is TGTGCCAGCAGCAAGGCCCTCCGACGGGGGGTCAATCAGCCCCAGCATTTT.

This chain links TRBV11-2 with TRBJ1-1; D gene uncertain. CDR1 and CDR2 from the germline V gene are SGHAT and FQNNGV. V lost 3 bases, J lost 1 base, and 15 bases lay in between. The CDR3 runs to 16 residues. The CDR3: CASSFEMGRTNTEAFF. CDR3 in DNA: TGTGCCAGCAGCTTTGAGATGGGTAGAACGAACACTGAAGCTTTCTTT.

This clone was found once. The chain recombines TRBV6-1 with TRBJ1-5; no firm D call. V was shortened by 2 bases and J by 4 bases, with 15 bases between the two germline ends. CDR1 and CDR2 (germline): MNHNS, SASEGT. The CDR3 spans 16 residues. CDR3 in amino acids: CASSEFRERRNQPQHF. The CDR3 bases are TGTGCCAGCAGTGAATTCCGGGAAAGACGGAATCAGCCCCAGCATTTT.

Remarks on this clone: The same CDR3 can be traced to other DNA sequences in this sample. V gene TRBV5-1 combines with J gene TRBJ2-7; 8 bases map to TRBD1. J was trimmed by 3 bases and V by 4 bases; bases with no gene match: 6. CDR1 and CDR2 from the germline V gene are SGHRS and YFSETQ. This CDR3 has 14 amino acids. The CDR3 sequence: CASSLQGQDYEQYF. DNA for the CDR3: TGCGCCAGCAGCCTCCAGGGACAGGACTACGAGCAGTACTTC.

V usage is TRBV18 and J usage is TRBJ2-4; D is uncertain. V was trimmed by 6 bases and J by 0 bases, leaving 6 bases between them. The CDR3 extends over 13 amino acids. Germline CDR1 and CDR2: KGHSH and LQKENI. CDR3 amino acids: CASSRGAKNIQYF. The DNA for the CDR3 is TGTGCCAGCTCGAGAGGAGCCAAAAACATTCAGTACTTC.

The V gene is TRBV5-1, the J gene TRBJ2-1; TRBD2 agrees at 10 bases. Germline-derived CDR1 and CDR2 are SGHRS and YFSETQ. Trimming cost V 3 bases and J 0 bases; bases outside gene matches: 12. The CDR3 loop spans 19 amino acids. The CDR3 reads CASSSPGLATLSSYNEQFF. The CDR3 nucleotides are TGCGCCAGCAGCTCACCGGGACTAGCGACTCTTAGCTCCTACAATGAGCAGTTCTTC.

This clone has just one count. The gene calls are TRBV25-1 and TRBJ2-5, with 10 bases lining up with TRBD1. Germline lookup yields CDR1 MGHDK and CDR2 SYGVNS. This CDR3 contains 15 residues. V trimming: 1 base; J trimming: 3 bases; junction bases outside the gene matches: 2. CDR3 protein: CASSELGQGKETQYF. The CDR3 DNA is TGTGCCAGCAGTGAATTGGGACAGGGGAAAGAGACCCAGTACTTC.

This clone is a singleton in its sample. The rearrangement joins TRBV9 to TRBJ2-1; 7 bases fit TRBD2. Germline CDR1 SGDLS, CDR2 YYNGEE. J was trimmed by 3 bases and V by 4 bases; bases with no gene match: 7. The CDR3 totals 15 residues. The CDR3 bases are TGTGCCAGCAGCTCCGCTAGCGGATACTACAATGAGCAGTTCTTC. Protein product: CASSSASGYYNEQFF.

The chain has TRBV19 and TRBJ2-1; D ambiguous. The CDR3 runs 15 residues. V was shortened by 3 bases and J by 0 bases, with 9 bases between the two germline ends. Germline V gene data show CDR1 as LNHDA and CDR2 as SQIVND (reference sequence). Here the CDR3 DNA reads TGTGCCAGTAGTATTCACGGAAGCTCCTACAATGAGCAGTTCTTC. This gives the protein CASSIHGSSYNEQFF.

Points on this clone: The sample holds other DNA sequences that translate to the same CDR3. The chain carries TRBV20-1 and TRBJ2-1; D unclear. The V gene lost 2 bases and the J gene lost 6 bases, with 5 bases spanning the gap. In germline, CDR1 is DFQATT, CDR2 SNEGSKA (reference sequence). The CDR3 contains 11 residues. CDR3 sequence: CSARLVNEQFF. CDR3 nucleotides: TGCAGTGCTAGACTCGTCAATGAGCAGTTCTTC.

The V gene is TRBV30, the J gene TRBJ2-7, with 7 bases aligning to TRBD1. V lost 0 bases and J lost 5; bases outside the gene matches: 16. Germline V lookup: CDR1 GTSNPN, CDR2 SVGIG (reference sequence). The CDR3 has 17 residues. The DNA of the CDR3 is TGTGCCTGGAGTGTACGGGTCACAGGGGTTGGGCTAGACGAGCAGTACTTC. It translates to CAWSVRVTGVGLDEQYF.

The chain has TRBV12-5 and TRBJ2-3, with no clear D. CDR1 and CDR2 (germline): LGHNT, FRNRAP. Trimming took 4 bases from V and 5 from J, leaving 10 bases between them. This CDR3 spans 13 amino acids. This chain's CDR3 is CASGSQDQDTQYF. As DNA, the CDR3 is TGTGCTAGTGGTTCGCAAGACCAAGATACGCAGTATTTT.

The chain has TRBV28 and TRBJ1-1, with unresolved D. V lost 3 bases and J 4 bases, leaving 6 bases between the germline ends. CDR1 is MDHEN and CDR2 is SYDVKM in the germline V gene. The CDR3 has 12 residues. CDR3 DNA sequence: TGTGCCAGCAGTTTGCGGTTCACTGAAGCTTTCTTT. It codes for CASSLRFTEAFF.

This rearrangement joins TRBV6-6 to TRBJ1-1; 10 nucleotides match TRBD1. Germline-derived CDR1 and CDR2 are MNHNY and SVGAGI (reference sequence). There are 14 residues in the CDR3. Trimming cost V 7 bases and J 3 bases; bases outside gene matches: 5. The CDR3 DNA reads as TGTGCCAGCACCCTGGGACAGGGGTACACTGAAGCTTTCTTT. Translation: CASTLGQGYTEAFF.

The CDR3 reads CASSSPGESGEQYF. Written as DNA, the CDR3 is TGTGCCAGTAGTAGCCCAGGGGAATCAGGGGAGCAGTACTTC. The V call is TRBV19, the J call TRBJ2-7; the D gene is possibly TRBD1 (6 bases). The CDR3 spans 14 residues. Germline V gene sequence: CDR1 LNHDA, CDR2 SQIVND (reference sequence). V was shortened by 4 bases and J by 7 bases, with 17 bases between the two germline ends.

This chain uses TRBV4-3 with TRBJ2-3; 8 bases align to TRBD2. CDR3 size: 16 residues. Trimming at V came to 2 bases and at J to 0 bases, leaving 4 bases not matched to a gene. Germline V gives CDR1 LGHNA, CDR2 YSLEER. The CDR3 DNA is TGCGCCAGCAGCCAATCGGCTAGCGGGAGCACAGATACGCAGTATTTT. Translation gives CASSQSASGSTDTQYF.

V usage is TRBV7-9 and J usage is TRBJ2-6; 7 bases fit TRBD2. CDR3 length: 18 residues. Germline CDR1 SEHNR, CDR2 FQNEAQ (reference sequence). The J segment lost 0 bases and the V segment lost 4 bases, leaving 9 bases of the junction unmatched. This chain's CDR3 is CASSSAGVFHSGANVLTF. CDR3 nucleotide sequence: TGTGCCAGCAGCTCCGCGGGGGTATTCCACTCTGGGGCCAACGTCCTGACTTTC.

V gene TRBV7-2 combines with J gene TRBJ2-2, with 8 bases matching TRBD2. CDR3 length: 17 amino acids. The J segment lost 4 bases and the V segment lost 2 bases, leaving 9 bases of the junction unmatched. The V gene's germline CDR1 is SGHTA and CDR2 FQGNSA. CDR3 in DNA: TGTGCCAGCAGCTTATACGGGAGGGCCTTAGGCACCGGGGAGCTGTTTTTT. It specifies CASSLYGRALGTGELFF.

This chain uses TRBV7-9 with TRBJ2-2; unclear D gene. The length of the CDR3 is 16 residues. Per the germline V gene, CDR1 is SEHNR and CDR2 is FQNEAQ (reference sequence). The V gene lost 1 base and the J gene lost 5 bases, with 14 bases spanning the gap. The CDR3 loop is CASSLVLARSTGELFF. The DNA for the CDR3 is TGTGCCAGCAGCTTAGTACTGGCCCGAAGTACCGGGGAGCTGTTTTTT.

This clone was picked up one time. This chain uses TRBV28 with TRBJ2-3; D is possibly TRBD1 (5 bases). Trimming took 7 bases from V and 1 from J, leaving 15 bases between them. From germline, CDR1 is MDHEN and CDR2 SYDVKM. The CDR3 totals 15 residues. The CDR3 bases are TGTGCCAGCATTCCTCAGGGTTGGGGCACAGATACGCAGTATTTT. As protein: CASIPQGWGTDTQYF.

The rearrangement links TRBV11-2 to TRBJ1-2; D might be TRBD1 (6 bases). This CDR3 comprises 15 residues. CDR1 SGHAT and CDR2 FQNNGV come from the germline V gene. Trimming shortened V by 0 bases and J by 2 bases, and 10 bases separated the two germline ends. CDR3 residues: CASSLDPQGNYGYTF. The CDR3 DNA sequence: TGTGCCAGCAGCTTAGATCCACAGGGAAACTATGGCTACACCTTC.

This clone occurred once. The J gene is TRBJ2-7, the V gene TRBV5-1; 8 bases fit TRBD1. Germline CDR1 and CDR2: SGHRS and YFSETQ. J was trimmed by 7 bases and V by 4 bases; bases with no gene match: 13. CDR3 length: 15 residues. The CDR3 is CASSTIRTGKREQYF. The CDR3 DNA sequence: TGCGCCAGCAGCACAATTAGGACAGGGAAGAGGGAGCAGTACTTC.

V is TRBV10-2 and J is TRBJ2-1; possibly TRBD2 for D (6 bases). Trimming took 4 bases from V and 2 from J, leaving 21 bases between them. The V gene's germline CDR1 is WSHSY and CDR2 SAAADI. This CDR3 spans 18 amino acids. The CDR3 sequence is CASSVLSRRAGPYNEQFF. The CDR3 region has the DNA TGCGCCAGCAGTGTTTTGTCTCGCCGGGCGGGACCCTACAATGAGCAGTTCTTC.